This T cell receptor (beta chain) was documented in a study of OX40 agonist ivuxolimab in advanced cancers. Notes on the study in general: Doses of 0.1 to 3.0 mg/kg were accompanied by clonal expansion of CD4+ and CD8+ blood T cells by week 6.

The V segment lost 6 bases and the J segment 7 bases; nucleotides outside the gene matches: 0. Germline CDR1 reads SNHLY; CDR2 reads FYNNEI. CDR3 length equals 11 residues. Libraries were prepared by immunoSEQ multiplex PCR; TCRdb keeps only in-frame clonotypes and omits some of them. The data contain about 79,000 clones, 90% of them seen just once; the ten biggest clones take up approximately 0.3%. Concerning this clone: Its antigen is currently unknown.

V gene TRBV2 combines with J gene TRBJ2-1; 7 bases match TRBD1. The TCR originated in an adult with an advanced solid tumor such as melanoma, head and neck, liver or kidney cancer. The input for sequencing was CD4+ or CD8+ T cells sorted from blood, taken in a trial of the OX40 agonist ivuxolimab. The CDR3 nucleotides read TGTGCCAGCAGACAGGGGAATGAGCAGTTCTTC. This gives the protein CASRQGNEQFF. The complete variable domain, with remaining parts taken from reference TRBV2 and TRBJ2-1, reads EPEVTQTPSHQVTQMGQEVILRCVPISNHLYFYWYRQILGQKVEFLVSFYNNEISEKSEIFDDQFSVERPDGSNFTLKIRSTKLEDSAMYFCASRQGNEQFFGPGTRLTVL.